This T cell receptor (beta chain) originates from a study of cytomegalovirus exposure and HLA in healthy donors. A note on this clone: Antigen specificity is unknown.

Sequencing was performed with immunoSEQ multiplex PCR; in TCRdb, only in-frame clones are kept and a portion is missing. The table has 110,000 or so clones, over 65% seen once. Germline assignment: CDR1 MGHRA and CDR2 YSYEKL. The CDR3 sequence is 14 residues long. The V and J ends lost 0 bases and 6 bases respectively, with 11 bases between them. Overall study results and limits: Rarity characterized most TCR sequences, yet some public TCRs appeared in many donors.

The sample was PBMCs. The chain uses TRBV4-1 and TRBJ2-5; D is uncertain. This receptor was taken from a woman in her 30s in good health and CMV-seronegative. CDR3 sequence reads: CASSQEFRSKTQYF. CDR3 DNA: TGCGCCAGCAGCCAAGAATTCCGGTCAAAGACCCAGTACTTC.